The 12 T cell receptor beta chains reported below all come from one sample, sequenced in a study of T cell repertoires in cytomegalovirus infection. TCRdb analysed the reads with MiXCR anew, one entry per CDR3 protein. The sample lists fewer than 550,000 distinct CDR3 sequences; about 26% were seen once. Sample: PBMCs. The receptors originated from a human donor in good health (CMV status not recorded). Some clones in this sample may be carry-over from other donors' samples.

J is TRBJ2-6 and V is TRBV6-2 or TRBV6-3, with D perhaps matching TRBD1 (6 bases). The CDR3 loop spans 17 amino acids. In germline, CDR1 is MNHEY, CDR2 SVGEGT. Trimming took off 2 bases at V and 4 bases at J, with 15 bases between the two ends. In DNA, the CDR3 is TGTGCCAGCAGTTACGACAGGTCGGGAAAGGGGGCCAACGTCCTGACTTTC. It is translated as CASSYDRSGKGANVLTF.

This clonotype has just a few counts. The CDR3 region has the DNA TGTGCCACCGCAGGCCCAGGGGATACTGAGCAGTTCTTC. Translating gives CATAGPGDTEQFF. V usage is TRBV6-6 and J usage is TRBJ2-1, with a possible D match to TRBD1 (6 bases). This CDR3 contains 13 residues. The V end was cut by 10 bases, the J end by 9 bases, with 19 bases between. In germline, CDR1 is MNHNY, CDR2 SVGAGI (reference sequence).

This clonotype was seen a few times. This chain connects TRBV11-3 to TRBJ1-6; TRBD1 might be the D (5 bases). Between the trimmed V and J ends, which lost 5 bases and 8 bases, there was a span of 10 bases. Germline V gives CDR1 SGHNT, CDR2 YENEEA. The CDR3 sequence is 13 residues long. The DNA for the CDR3 is TGTGCCAGCAGCCCCGCGGGGGATTCACCCCTCCACTTT. Residues: CASSPAGDSPLHF.

V usage is TRBV18 and J usage is TRBJ1-2; D call uncertain. This CDR3 contains 13 residues. Trimming left V 2 bases short and J 7 bases short, with 11 bases between. CDR1 KGHSH and CDR2 LQKENI come from the germline V gene. CDR3 nucleotide sequence: TGTGCCAGCTCACCATCCTTAGTTATTGGCTACACCTTC. It yields the protein CASSPSLVIGYTF.

This clonotype has a count of ten or more. The V call is TRBV7-2, the J call TRBJ2-7; TRBD2 might be the D (5 bases). From germline, CDR1 is SGHTA and CDR2 FQGNSA. The CDR3 extends over 15 amino acids. Trimming cost V 5 bases and J 4 bases, with 18 bases left between them. The CDR3 sequence is CASSQEGAAGYEQYF. Written as DNA, the CDR3 is TGTGCCAGCAGCCAAGAGGGAGCAGCTGGTTACGAGCAGTACTTC.

This chain links TRBV20-1 with TRBJ1-1; D is unclear. CDR1 is DFQATT, CDR2 SNEGSKA, per germline (reference sequence). CDR3 length equals 12 residues. V shed 1 base and J shed 4 bases, with 7 bases lying between them. CDR3 in amino acids: CSARAQGTEAFF. The CDR3 region has the DNA TGCAGTGCTAGAGCCCAAGGCACTGAAGCTTTCTTT.

Ten or more counts support this clonotype. The chain joins TRBV7-2 to TRBJ1-2, with D perhaps TRBD1 (5 bases). CDR1 and CDR2 (germline): SGHTA, FQGNSA. This CDR3 comprises 13 residues. V was cut by 6 bases and J by 0 bases, with 8 bases left in between. The CDR3 nucleotides read TGTGCCAGCAGAGGACACTCTAACTATGGCTACACCTTC. Protein: CASRGHSNYGYTF.

The table lists this clonotype with a few counts. The chain links TRBV5-6 to TRBJ2-5; 8 bases are shared with TRBD1. The germline V gene has CDR1 SGHDT and CDR2 YYEEEE. This CDR3 is 16 amino acids long. V shed 4 bases and J 4 bases; nucleotides not matched to a gene: 12. The CDR3, as DNA: TGTGCCAGCAGCCCGGCTCGCGGGACAGGAGGAGAGACCCAGTACTTC. Protein sequence: CASSPARGTGGETQYF.

The rearrangement joins TRBV5-4 to TRBJ1-1; TRBD1 agrees at 8 bases. V lost 0 bases and J lost 0; bases outside the gene matches: 4. The V gene's germline CDR1 is SGHNT and CDR2 YYREEE (reference sequence). The CDR3 length is 16 residues. The CDR3 loop is CASSLDRGAMNTEAFF. The CDR3, as DNA: TGTGCCAGCAGCTTGGACAGGGGGGCCATGAACACTGAAGCTTTCTTT.

For the CDR3, the DNA is TGTGCTAGTGGTTCCGGGACTAGCGGCCTCAATGAGCAGTTCTTC. It translates to CASGSGTSGLNEQFF. This chain uses TRBV12-5 with TRBJ2-1; 11 nucleotides match TRBD2. Germline V gene lookup returns CDR1 LGHNT and CDR2 FRNRAP. V lost 4 bases, J lost 6 bases, and 5 bases stayed unmatched. The CDR3 is 15 amino acids.

This chain connects TRBV20-1 to TRBJ2-3; 8 nucleotides agree with TRBD2. CDR1 DFQATT and CDR2 SNEGSKA come from the germline V gene (reference sequence). The CDR3 has 15 amino acids. V shed 6 bases and J 3 bases; nucleotides not matched to a gene: 11. CDR3 in DNA: TGCAGTGCCTTCGCCCCGGGAGGGCCAACAGATACGCAGTATTTT. This gives the protein CSAFAPGGPTDTQYF.

With respect to this clonotype: At one of its ends the junction is not consistent with the germline gene, which may arise from a read error. Written as DNA, the CDR3 is TGTGCCAGCAGCTTAGGGAGGGGTCACGGGCACTTC. This codes for CASSLGRGHGHF. V and J are TRBV7-2 and TRBJ2-5; tentative D call: TRBD2 (6 bases). The germline V gene encodes CDR1 SGHTA and CDR2 FQGNSA. The CDR3 covers 12 residues.